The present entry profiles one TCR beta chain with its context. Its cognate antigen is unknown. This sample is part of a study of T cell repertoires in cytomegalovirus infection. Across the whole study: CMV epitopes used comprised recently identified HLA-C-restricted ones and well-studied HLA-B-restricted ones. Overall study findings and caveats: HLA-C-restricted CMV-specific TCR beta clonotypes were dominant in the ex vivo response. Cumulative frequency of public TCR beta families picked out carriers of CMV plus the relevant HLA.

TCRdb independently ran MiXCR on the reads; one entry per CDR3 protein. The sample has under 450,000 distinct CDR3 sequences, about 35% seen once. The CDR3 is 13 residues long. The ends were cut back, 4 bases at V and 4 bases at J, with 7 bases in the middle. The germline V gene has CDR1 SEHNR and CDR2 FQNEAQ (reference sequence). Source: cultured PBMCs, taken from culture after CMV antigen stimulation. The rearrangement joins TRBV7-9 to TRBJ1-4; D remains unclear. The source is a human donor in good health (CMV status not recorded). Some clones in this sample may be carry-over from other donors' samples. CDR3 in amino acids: CASSSPVNEKLFF. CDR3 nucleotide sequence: TGTGCCAGCAGCTCGCCCGTTAATGAAAAACTGTTTTTT.